Each of the 10 T cell receptor beta chains below was sequenced from the same sample in a study of T cell changes during pregnancy in multiple sclerosis. Only in-frame clones appear in the TCRdb table, and some are missing; sequencing was by immunoSEQ multiplex PCR. The table lists approximately 85,000 clones, 80% to 95% of them singletons. This specimen was peripheral blood, taken in the first trimester of pregnancy. The origin of the receptors is a female donor with multiple sclerosis, enrolled in a pregnancy study.

This chain uses TRBV18 with TRBJ2-5; 7 bases align to TRBD1. Germline CDR1 is KGHSH and CDR2 is LQKENI. J gave up 6 bases and V 3 bases, and 13 bases lay outside the gene matches. The CDR3 runs 16 residues. DNA for the CDR3: TGTGCCAGCTCACCGGCGAATGTAGGGGGCGCGAAGACCCAGTACTTC. Translating it yields CASSPANVGGAKTQYF.

A word on this clone: The same CDR3 can be traced to other DNA sequences in this sample. This chain joins TRBV7-3 and TRBJ1-1, with D unresolved. Germline-derived CDR1 and CDR2 are SGHTA and FQGTGA. The CDR3 sequence is 13 residues long. The germline V and J ends were trimmed by 5 bases and 0 bases, with 7 bases remaining between them. This CDR3 reads CASSPQMNTEAFF. CDR3 coding DNA: TGTGCCAGCAGCCCTCAGATGAACACTGAAGCTTTCTTT.

J is TRBJ1-1 and V is TRBV6-5, with a tentative D call TRBD1 (5 bases). V was trimmed by 1 base and J by 3 bases, leaving 15 bases between them. This CDR3 has 16 amino acids. CDR1 and CDR2 (germline): MNHEY, SVGAGI. The CDR3 coding sequence is TGTGCCAGCAGTTACTTGGGGAGTGGAGGGGACACTGAAGCTTTCTTT. Its protein product is CASSYLGSGGDTEAFF.

The J gene is TRBJ2-3, the V gene TRBV5-4; TRBD2 is a possible D gene (7 bases). Germline loops: CDR1 SGHNT, CDR2 YYREEE (reference sequence). V lost 8 bases to trimming and J lost 6 bases, with 19 bases between them. The CDR3 length is 14 residues. The CDR3 loop is CASRSGGRSDTQYF. The CDR3 region has the DNA TGTGCCAGTCGATCGGGGGGCCGGTCCGATACGCAGTATTTT.

The V gene is TRBV19, the J gene TRBJ1-2; tentatively, D is TRBD1 (6 bases). The CDR3 totals 12 residues. V was cut by 6 bases and J by 8 bases, with 13 bases left in between. Germline CDR1 LNHDA, CDR2 SQIVND (reference sequence). The CDR3 DNA follows: TGTGCCAGTAGCAACCCCAGGGGCGGCTACACCTTC. Residues: CASSNPRGGYTF.

This clone was counted a single time. The chain is built from TRBV9 and TRBJ2-7; 9 bases fit TRBD1. This CDR3 spans 16 amino acids. The V gene's germline CDR1 is SGDLS and CDR2 YYNGEE. Germline trimming cut 3 bases from V and 0 bases from J; bases unmatched to any gene: 7. CDR3 residues: CASSARTGVGSYEQYF. DNA of the CDR3: TGTGCCAGCAGCGCACGGACAGGGGTGGGCTCCTACGAGCAGTACTTC.

The chain carries TRBV7-9 and TRBJ1-4; a possible D gene is TRBD1 (5 bases). The V gene's germline CDR1 is SEHNR and CDR2 FQNEAQ (reference sequence). V was clipped by 4 bases and J by 1 base, with 16 bases between them. The CDR3 extends over 17 amino acids. The CDR3 region is CASSSATGGRTNEKLFF. The CDR3 DNA follows: TGTGCCAGCAGCTCCGCTACCGGGGGGAGAACTAATGAAAAACTGTTTTTT.

This sequence joins TRBV20-1 and TRBJ2-3; D remains ambiguous. There are 11 residues in the CDR3. Trimming took off 5 bases at V and 5 bases at J, with 8 bases between the two ends. CDR1 is DFQATT and CDR2 is SNEGSKA in the germline V gene (reference sequence). The CDR3 here is CSAPRRDTQYF. The DNA for the CDR3 is TGCAGTGCTCCCAGGCGAGATACGCAGTATTTT.

This chain links TRBV7-9 with TRBJ2-5, with 14 bases that match TRBD2. Germline assignment: CDR1 SEHNR and CDR2 FQNEAQ (reference sequence). This CDR3 has 19 residues. With V trimmed by 5 bases and J by 5 bases, 16 bases remained unmatched. The CDR3 DNA follows: TGTGCCAGCAGCGAAACCGGGACTAGCGGGAGTAGTCTACGGGAGACCCAGTACTTC. This sequence encodes CASSETGTSGSSLRETQYF.

J is TRBJ2-3 and V is TRBV27, with a weak D call TRBD2 (6 bases). V gave up 1 base and J gave up 1 base, with 15 bases separating them. CDR3 length equals 17 residues. Germline CDR1 reads MNHEY; CDR2 reads SMNVEV (reference sequence). CDR3 amino acids: CASSLWEAAGRTDTQYF. The DNA for the CDR3 is TGTGCCAGCAGTTTATGGGAGGCGGCGGGACGCACAGATACGCAGTATTTT.